What follows describes a single T cell receptor beta chain. Extraction of total RNA produced a minimum of 5.5 micrograms from each sample. This sample is part of a study of blood T cells in healthy people across ages. Background on the study: The template switching approach captured approximately one barcoded beta molecule for every two T cells.

Together with a sample-barcoded 5' primer, a J-beta primer mix was included in a second PCR lasting roughly 6 to 12 cycles. The template-switch adaptor was a 5' adaptor with 12 random nucleotides. It tagged each cDNA molecule. TCRdb recomputed calls from the 5' RACE reads with MiXCR, one row per CDR3 protein. The table includes roughly 1.6 million distinct CDR3 sequences, about 35% detected once. Trimming at V came to 8 bases and at J to 9 bases, leaving 7 bases not matched to a gene. CDR3 length equals 13 residues. The germline V gene has CDR1 LNHDA and CDR2 SQIVND (reference sequence). The J gene is TRBJ2-1, the V gene TRBV19; the match to TRBD2 covers 10 bases. This clonotype was obtained from a woman younger than 45 in good health. Sequenced: blood. Here the CDR3 reads CASSGTSDGEQFF. The CDR3 DNA sequence: TGTGCCAGTTCCGGGACTAGCGATGGTGAGCAGTTCTTC. The full variable domain, completed using reference TRBV19 and TRBJ2-1, is DGGITQSPKYLFRKEGQNVTLSCEQNLNHDAMYWYRQDPGQGLRLIYYSQIVNDFQKGDIAEGYSVSREKKESFPLTVTSAQKNPTAFYLCASSGTSDGEQFFGPGTRLTVL.